This TCR beta chain appears in the sequencing data of a study of CD8+CD57+ T cells in acquired aplastic anemia. Regarding the study as a whole: In CD8+ cells, Simpson's diversity showed no significant difference between patients and controls.

Germline values: CDR1 KGHSH, CDR2 LQKENI. This CDR3 has 20 amino acids. V dropped 3 bases and J dropped 0; count of bases not matched to a gene: 14. CDR3 and TCR beta VDJ profiling relied on genomic DNA as the template. TCRdb reprocessed the reads with MiXCR, giving one entry per CDR3 protein. This table has about half a million distinct CDR3 sequences, 25% to 40% appearing once. Patients chosen for sequencing had CD8+CD57+ cells that had expanded, as shown by flow cytometry. Severe acquired aplastic anemia affected all patients. This clonotype turned up a few times. No antigen is known for it. The sample comprised sorted CD4+, CD8+, or CD8+CD57+ T cells (not recorded which) from PBMCs. The chain is built from TRBV18 and TRBJ2-3; 11 bases are a match to TRBD2. The TCR sequence derives from a human donor with aplastic anemia. CDR3 sequence reads: CASSPTWTSGRPPSTDTQYF. CDR3 DNA: TGTGCCAGCTCACCTACCTGGACTAGCGGGCGGCCTCCTAGCACAGATACGCAGTATTTT.